The 18 T cell receptor beta chains presented below share a single source sample, sequenced in a study of cytomegalovirus exposure and HLA in healthy donors. Primers included in the PCR were 60 Vbeta and 13 Jbeta primers. The protocol was immunoSEQ multiplex PCR, while the TCRdb copy is restricted to in-frame clones and leaves out a portion. The sample gives about 190,000 clones, 80% to 85% of which show up once; under 0.9% is in the top ten. Sequencing was done on a sample of PBMCs. The source of these receptors is a woman between 18 and 30 years old in good health and CMV-seronegative.

The chain joins TRBV30 to TRBJ1-2, with TRBD1 as a possible D gene (6 bases). This CDR3 comprises 14 residues. The V end lost 0 bases, the J end lost 7 bases, and 15 bases lay between the germline ends. The germline CDR1 and CDR2 sequences are GTSNPN and SVGIG (reference sequence). CDR3 nucleotide sequence: TGTGCCTGGAGTGTACAGACACAGGGTGGTGGCTACACCTTC. This encodes CAWSVQTQGGGYTF.

The chain links TRBV25-1 to TRBJ2-1, with 14 bases matching TRBD2. V dropped 4 bases and J dropped 3; count of bases not matched to a gene: 8. Per the germline V gene, CDR1 is MGHDK and CDR2 is SYGVNS. The CDR3 runs 18 residues. The CDR3 protein is CASSGLGTSGGIYNEQFF. CDR3 in DNA: TGTGCCAGCAGTGGCCTCGGGACTAGCGGGGGAATCTACAATGAGCAGTTCTTC.

This chain joins TRBV5-1 and TRBJ2-2; D remains unclear. The CDR3 consists of 13 residues. V was cut by 1 base and J by 7 bases, with 8 bases left in between. Germline V gene lookup returns CDR1 SGHRS and CDR2 YFSETQ. In nucleotides, the CDR3 is TGCGCCAGCAGCTTGTTAGAAAGCGGGGAGCTGTTTTTT. Amino acids: CASSLLESGELFF.

This sequence joins TRBV12-1 and TRBJ1-4; the table's D call of TRBD1 was not tested on the DNA. TRBV12-1 is a known pseudogene. This CDR3 has 15 amino acids. The CDR3 region is CASSFQGWTNEKLFF. The CDR3 coding sequence is TGTGCCAGCAGCTTCCAGGGGTGGACTAATGAAAAACTGTTTTTT.

The chain has TRBV19 and TRBJ2-2; maybe TRBD1 (6 bases). V was shortened by 4 bases and J by 4 bases, with 10 bases between the two germline ends. The germline V gene encodes CDR1 LNHDA and CDR2 SQIVND (reference sequence). This CDR3 contains 14 residues. The CDR3 nucleotides read TGTGCCAGTAGTAGAGAAGGGGGCACCGGGGAGCTGTTTTTT. Translated, it gives CASSREGGTGELFF.

The chain recombines TRBV27 with TRBJ2-3; 8 bases are a match to TRBD2. The germline V gene encodes CDR1 MNHEY and CDR2 SMNVEV (reference sequence). This CDR3 has 14 amino acids. J was trimmed by 4 bases and V by 6 bases; bases with no gene match: 6. The CDR3 sequence: CASSDFGGADTQYF. CDR3 sequence (DNA): TGTGCCAGCAGCGACTTCGGGGGGGCAGATACGCAGTATTTT.

The V gene is TRBV21-1, the J gene TRBJ2-7; no DNA check was done on the table's D call, TRBD1. TRBV21-1 is annotated as a pseudogene. This CDR3 spans 15 amino acids. CDR3 nucleotides: TGTGCCAGCAGCCACGGACAGGCCAATCGTGACGAGCAGTACTTC. This gives the protein CASSHGQANRDEQYF.

The chain couples TRBV10-3 to TRBJ2-2; 9 bases line up with TRBD1. The CDR3 contains 16 residues. The trim removed 2 bases at V and 2 bases at J, leaving 3 bases unmatched. Germline loops: CDR1 ENHRY, CDR2 SYGVKD. The chain's CDR3 is CAISEGQGINTGELFF. Here the CDR3 DNA reads TGTGCCATCAGTGAGGGACAGGGGATAAACACCGGGGAGCTGTTTTTT.

V usage is TRBV2 and J usage is TRBJ2-1, with 10 bases identical to TRBD2. The CDR3 is made up of 15 amino acids. CDR1 SNHLY and CDR2 FYNNEI come from the germline V gene. Trimming took 6 bases from V and 2 from J; bases not matched to a gene: 4. The CDR3 DNA follows: TGTGCCAGCAGGGGGACTAGCGTCGCCTACAATGAGCAGTTCTTC. Encoded protein: CASRGTSVAYNEQFF.

The gene calls are TRBV5-1 and TRBJ2-3; D may be TRBD1 (6 bases). CDR3 size: 13 residues. The V gene lost 0 bases and the J gene lost 7 bases, with 9 bases spanning the gap. Germline V gene data show CDR1 as SGHRS and CDR2 as YFSETQ. The CDR3 region has the DNA TGCGCCAGCAGCTTGGGGGGGCTGTATACGCAGTATTTT. It specifies CASSLGGLYTQYF.

The chain joins TRBV27 to TRBJ1-2; 7 positions match TRBD1. Germline V gene lookup returns CDR1 MNHEY and CDR2 SMNVEV (reference sequence). The CDR3 is 15 residues long. The V segment lost 5 bases and the J segment 5 bases; nucleotides outside the gene matches: 11. As DNA, the CDR3 is TGTGCCAGCAGTCTCTACCGGGACAGTGTATATGGCTACACCTTC. Encoded protein: CASSLYRDSVYGYTF.

The chain recombines TRBV5-1 with TRBJ2-7; maybe TRBD1 (6 bases). V was shortened by 3 bases and J by 3 bases, with 10 bases between the two germline ends. This CDR3 has 13 residues. Germline CDR1 is SGHRS and CDR2 is YFSETQ. This chain's CDR3 is CASSSWTDYEQYF. In DNA, the CDR3 is TGCGCCAGCAGCTCTTGGACAGACTACGAGCAGTACTTC.

This chain links TRBV5-6 with TRBJ1-4; D perhaps matches TRBD1 (6 bases). The CDR3 extends over 14 amino acids. V lost 1 base to trimming and J lost 8 bases, with 12 bases between them. The germline V gene encodes CDR1 SGHDT and CDR2 YYEEEE. CDR3 bases: TGTGCCAGCAGCTTGTACGGACAGACAGAAAAACTGTTTTTT. It is translated as CASSLYGQTEKLFF.

The rearrangement joins TRBV5-1 to TRBJ2-7; 12 bases line up with TRBD1. Germline loops: CDR1 SGHRS, CDR2 YFSETQ. The CDR3 length is 16 residues. J was trimmed by 3 bases and V by 0 bases; bases with no gene match: 4. The DNA for the CDR3 is TGCGCCAGCAGCTTGGGGGGGACAGGGGGCAACTACGAGCAGTACTTC. Protein product: CASSLGGTGGNYEQYF.

In its sample, this clone was seen a few times. The genes are TRBV6-1 and TRBJ2-7, with a possible D match to TRBD2 (7 bases). The germline V gene encodes CDR1 MNHNS and CDR2 SASEGT. CDR3 length: 14 amino acids. Between the trimmed V and J ends, which lost 0 bases and 5 bases, there was a span of 11 bases. In DNA form, the CDR3 reads TGTGCCAGCAGTGAAGCGGGGGGGCGCGACGAGCAGTACTTC. Protein: CASSEAGGRDEQYF.

The J gene is TRBJ2-5, the V gene TRBV5-3; TRBD1 matches 8 bases. TRBV5-3 is assigned to the ORF class and has an uncertain function. The trim removed 3 bases at V and 2 bases at J, leaving 6 bases unmatched. This CDR3 spans 15 amino acids. The CDR3 DNA sequence: TGTGCCAGAAGCTGGACAGGGATGGTACAAGAGACCCAGTACTTC. Translating gives CARSWTGMVQETQYF.

The gene calls are TRBV29-1 and TRBJ1-2, with 7 positions matching TRBD1. V shed 5 bases and J 0 bases; nucleotides not matched to a gene: 12. This CDR3 spans 16 amino acids. Germline CDR1 is SQVTM and CDR2 is ANQGSEA. CDR3 region: CSVIPGQTVSNYGYTF. The CDR3 DNA follows: TGCAGCGTTATCCCGGGACAGACCGTTTCTAACTATGGCTACACCTTC.

CDR3 loop: CASSLVDRSYGYTF. The CDR3 nucleotides are TGCGCCAGCAGCTTGGTGGACAGGTCCTATGGCTACACCTTC. The rearrangement joins TRBV5-1 to TRBJ1-2; 7 bases match TRBD1. The CDR3 sequence is 14 residues long. Germline-derived CDR1 and CDR2 are SGHRS and YFSETQ. J gave up 4 bases and V 0 bases, and 3 bases lay outside the gene matches.